Shown below are 3 T cell receptor beta chains from a single sample sequenced in a study of blood T cell repertoires in COVID-19. Repertoires were generated with immunoSEQ multiplex PCR, while TCRdb's copy carries only in-frame clones and drops some. The sample has about 380,000 clones; less than 85% are singletons. Sequenced sample: peripheral blood. Receptor source: a woman aged 18 to 35 with acute or convalescent COVID-19.

This clone was detected once. The V call is TRBV15, the J call TRBJ1-3; no clear D. This CDR3 has 14 residues. Germline V gene sequence: CDR1 LNHNV, CDR2 YYDKDF (reference sequence). Between the trimmed V and J ends, which lost 3 bases and 0 bases, there was a span of 6 bases. In nucleotides, the CDR3 is TGTGCCACCAGCAGTAGCAGCTCTGGAAACACCATATATTTT. The encoded protein is CATSSSSSGNTIYF.

The J gene is TRBJ2-7, the V gene TRBV19, with TRBD1 as a possible D gene (8 bases). Between the trimmed V and J ends, which lost 8 bases and 6 bases, there was a span of 23 bases. The CDR3 has 15 residues. CDR1 and CDR2 (germline): LNHDA, SQIVND (reference sequence). The CDR3 nucleotides read TGTGCCAGTGGCACAGGGGGAGGGCTCGTCTTCGAGCAGTACTTC. Its translation is CASGTGGGLVFEQYF.

V usage is TRBV24-1 and J usage is TRBJ2-2; 7 nucleotides match TRBD1. The CDR3 loop spans 15 amino acids. Germline CDR1 reads KGHDR; CDR2 reads SFDVKD. Trimming at V came to 0 bases and at J to 4 bases, leaving 1 base not matched to a gene. CDR3 DNA: TGTGCCACCAGTGATTTGCACAGGGGCACCGGGGAGCTGTTTTTT. This codes for CATSDLHRGTGELFF.